This TCR beta chain was retrieved from a study of cytomegalovirus exposure and HLA in healthy donors (dated by TCRdb to the late 2010s). Looking at the study overall: According to an earlier analysis of 587 of the donors, about 179 million T cells yielded roughly 110 million unique TCR beta sequences and 276 Gb of sequence data. An early release that covered about 600 HLA-typed donors contained approximately 290 gigabases of sequencing data and approximately 85 million unique TCR sequences. Of the roughly 400 genotyped donors, 80% to 90% were placed in the genetic ancestry cluster associated with self-reported Caucasian donors. The study was designed to test whether signatures of past pathogen exposure could be identified by cataloging public T cell receptors. The study profiled the T cell repertoires of 500 to 800 subjects by immunosequencing and related them to cytomegalovirus serostatus. In addition to the first cohort of 666 subjects, a separate validation cohort of approximately 130 different subjects was used. To predict cytomegalovirus infection status, the study combined high-throughput TCR immunosequencing, statistical association of individual TCRs with disease status, and machine learning. A later analysis re-examined previously published TCR beta repertoires from around 670 donors and added high-resolution HLA genotyping to investigate patterns of TCR occurrence. Rather than using new phenotypic data, the later analysis identified candidate immune exposures from TCR beta sequences and from how often those sequences occurred across donors. An earlier analysis of approximately 580 of the donors used high-throughput TCR beta sequencing to judge whether each TCR beta V gene segment behaved as functional or pseudogenic. Donor age, sex, ethnicity and CMV serostatus were compiled alongside the repertoire data. Genome-wide SNP genotypes for about 65% of the 666 donors were used in a later genetic analysis, which treated that subset as a discovery cohort. Every repertoire in the discovery cohort had been generated on one and the same sequencing platform. Class I and class II HLA loci were covered by the typing at four-digit resolution. Typing coverage differed by locus: A, B, C, DRB1 and DQB1 were typed in about 620-630 donors, DQA1 in about 510, DPA1 in 600 to 610, and DPB1 in around 490. A few DR-DQ haplotypes were treated as single units for association and clustering because of strong linkage in the cohort. Among over 350 genotyped donors of the cohort, an average of about 240,000 unique TCR beta nucleotide sequences were sequenced per donor, 15% to 20% of them non-productive. On the study overall, not on this receptor specifically: A later analysis reported that several top co-occurrence clusters appeared linked to parvovirus B19, influenza, CMV and Epstein-Barr virus. Because HLA typing was unavailable for some donors at each locus, only the typed subset was used in association tests. Specific HLA alleles were associated with 16,951 TCR beta sequences at a false discovery rate of 0.05 in a later analysis. A cluster of highly shared sequence variants was judged likely to represent a technical artifact of the sequencing pipeline. The study gave a list of about 170 TCR beta chains associated with cytomegalovirus. The classifier was reported to diagnose cytomegalovirus status with high specificity and sensitivity in both the original and validation cohorts. Compared with the 666-donor mean, donors in an Asian-associated ancestry cluster had fewer N-insertions in productive TCRs, according to a later genetic analysis. The authors suggested that the approach could potentially be extended to other disease states and immunological phenotypes. Presence/absence analyses assumed roughly uniform sequencing depth across donors, an assumption that may not hold. This cohort had only TCR beta chains sequenced, and the lack of alpha or paired-chain data limited which features could be detected. A few of the identified cytomegalovirus-associated TCR beta chains were confirmed in vitro to be specific for cytomegalovirus antigens. V-gene and J-gene trimming of TCR beta chains was associated with a missense DCLRE1C variant in a later genetic analysis, and the association was replicated in an independent cohort. According to a later analysis, TCR association rates differed among HLA loci, with DRB1 alleles showing the most associated TCRs and HLA-C alleles showing the fewest. Correlated functional status among segregating V segments might be attributable to linkage disequilibrium, but an unknown experimental factor could not be ruled out. In an earlier analysis of around 600 of the donors, most TCR beta V segments were observed in productive rearrangements about 87% or about 30% of the time, broadly matching IMGT annotations. A later analysis found that HLA-associated TCR beta chains were more clonally expanded and had lower generation probabilities than equally common non-associated chains. Most TCR sequences were observed very rarely across donors, whereas some public TCRs were present in many individuals. A further reported finding was that TCR beta sequences accurately predicted the HLA-A and HLA-B alleles for most subjects in the first cohort. A later analysis found that most CMV-associated TCR beta chains appeared HLA-restricted, with HLA associations seemingly driven largely by CMV exposure. Immune exposure information for the cohort was limited to CMV serostatus. When HLA alleles, especially DR and DQ, strongly co-occurred, TCR associations were difficult to assign to individual alleles. Because counts were too low, some 17 rarely observed V segments, including chromosome 9 orphons, were excluded from the earlier analysis of 587 of the donors.

Libraries were made using the immunoSEQ multiplex PCR assay. For the multiplex PCR, a mixture combining 60 forward primers for TCR Vbeta segments and 13 reverse primers for TCR Jbeta segments was used. The CDR3 region of rearranged TCR beta genes was amplified from genomic DNA by a multiplex PCR assay. The amplified TCR beta libraries were sequenced on the Illumina HiSeq System as 87-base-pair reads. Processing in the source paper ran as follows. A later analysis counted about 80 million unique TCR beta chains across the 650 to 700 repertoires, and roughly 10 million of these chains were shared by at least two donors. A nearest-neighbor algorithm error-corrected the raw reads and collapsed the reads into unique sequences, merging closely related sequences to remove PCR and sequencing errors. V, D and J gene segments were assigned by aligning CDR3 sequences to IMGT reference sequences. Each retained sequence needed at least a six-nucleotide match to both a V gene segment and a J gene segment. Rearrangements were classified as productive when the CDR3 lacked stop codons and remained in frame with V and J, and all other rearrangements were classified as non-productive. Following IMGT convention, CDR3 was defined as the stretch from the second conserved V-encoded cysteine up to the conserved J-encoded phenylalanine. The earlier analysis of fewer than 750 of the donors excluded sequences that lacked an unambiguous match to a single V gene segment. An earlier analysis of 587 of the donors called V segments functional above 56.7% productive rearrangements and segregating when the between-donor standard deviation exceeded 5%. A statistical classification framework was built to diagnose cytomegalovirus status from the catalog of TCR beta chain sequences. A later analysis assigned V and J genes by comparing TCR nucleotide sequences with IMGT/GENE-DB human TR gene sequences. A later analysis assigned CDR3 sequences and most-parsimonious VDJ recombination scenarios with the TCRdist pipeline. A later analysis defined each TCR beta chain by its CDR3 amino acid sequence plus V-gene family, and excluded reads lacking a unique V-gene family. In a later analysis, 450 to 600 highly shared, low-generation-probability nucleotide sequences were removed to address suspected cross-contamination and a sequencing artifact. A later analysis calculated a clonal expansion index for each public chain from normalized within-repertoire ranks of inferred template counts. In a later analysis, generation probabilities were computed using a VDJ recombination model fitted to out-of-frame rearrangements, and the results were checked against IGoR. In a later analysis, hypergeometric tests were used to score TCR-TCR, TCR-HLA and TCR-CMV co-occurrence, with a repertoire-size bias correction applied to TCR pairs. A later analysis estimated false discovery rates by permuting HLA or CMV assignments 20 times. A later analysis grouped co-occurring TCRs with DBSCAN, adding TCRdist sequence similarity when clustering within HLA-allele-positive subsets. Co-occurrence clustering excluded repertoires with fewer than 30,000 or more than 120,000 public chains, plus five with anomalous nucleotide sharing. TCRdb retrieved this table from immuneACCESS and kept in-frame rearrangements only. Not all clones are present; in checked studies, unresolved V genes account for under half, and no reason is known for the remainder. V and J calls and clone size follow that table, whereas D and trimming were derived from the DNA. This sample holds about 160,000 clones; roughly 72% were observed only once. The ten most abundant clones make up around 1.5% of the sample.

The cohort was made up of under 800 healthy bone marrow donors. All cohort members were sampled while nominally healthy, although unrecorded immune exposures were likely present. The donor was CMV seronegative and was included in the group of a few hundred seronegative cohort members. Each donor provided a peripheral blood sample, and peripheral blood mononuclear cells were used for TCR beta sequencing. The Qiagen DNeasy Blood Extraction Kit was used to extract genomic DNA from the blood cell samples. As regards this clone: Its antigen has not been determined. The junction and the germline gene differ at one end; a read error may be behind it.

Sequenced sample: PBMCs. The sequence was collected from a middle-aged man in good health and CMV-seronegative.

The CDR3 here reads CSSSFTGGNEQFF. In nucleotides, the sequence is TGTTCCAGCAGCTTTACAGGGGGCAATGAGCAGTTCTTC. The sequence is built from TRBV7-9 and TRBJ2-1, and 8 junction bases match TRBD1. Its CDR3 holds 13 amino acids, cysteine through phenylalanine. This entry keeps only the CDR3 DNA: 39 bases, framed from base 1. The germline V gene (reference sequence) sets CDR1 to SEHNR and CDR2 to FQNEAQ.